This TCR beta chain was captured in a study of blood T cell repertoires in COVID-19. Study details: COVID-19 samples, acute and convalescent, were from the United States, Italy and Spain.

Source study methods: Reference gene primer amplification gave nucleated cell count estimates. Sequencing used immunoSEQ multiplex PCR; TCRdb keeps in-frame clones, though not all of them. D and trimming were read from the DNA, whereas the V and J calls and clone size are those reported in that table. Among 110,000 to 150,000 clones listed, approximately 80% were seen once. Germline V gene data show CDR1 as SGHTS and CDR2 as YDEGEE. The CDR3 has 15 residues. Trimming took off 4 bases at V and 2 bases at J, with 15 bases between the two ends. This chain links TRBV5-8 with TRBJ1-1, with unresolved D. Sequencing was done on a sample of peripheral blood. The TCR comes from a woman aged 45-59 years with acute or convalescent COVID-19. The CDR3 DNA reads TGTGCCAGCAGCCATACTCGGGGAGGAAACACTGAAGCTTTCTTT. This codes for CASSHTRGGNTEAFF.